This TCR beta chain is drawn from a study of blood T cell repertoires in COVID-19. Study-wide context: Donors in the United States, Italy and Spain gave samples during acute or convalescent COVID-19. Sample material is recorded as cDNA or gDNA derived from T cells, B-cell-depleted T cells, or PBMCs.

Enrolled during active infection, Seattle patients were then followed longitudinally. Original processing methods: Nucleated cell counts were estimated from reference gene primer amplification. Produced via immunoSEQ multiplex PCR; TCRdb's table is partial and in-frame only. V and J calls and clone size are those listed in that table; D and trimming were worked out from the DNA. The sample records about 170,000 clones, around nine tenths being singletons. The length of the CDR3 is 15 residues. V was shortened by 5 bases and J by 7 bases, with 18 bases between the two germline ends. Per germline, CDR1 LNHDA and CDR2 SQIVND (reference sequence).

The sequence was collected from a woman of 80 years or more with COVID-19, enrolled during active disease. The chain links TRBV19 to TRBJ1-3; weak D call: TRBD1 (5 bases). What was sequenced was peripheral blood. DNA of the CDR3: TGTGCCAGTAGTCCAACTGACCTCGGGGGGAACACCATATATTTT. This gives the protein CASSPTDLGGNTIYF. Looking up the rest from reference TRBV19 and TRBJ1-3 gives the full variable domain: DGGITQSPKYLFRKEGQNVTLSCEQNLNHDAMYWYRQDPGQGLRLIYYSQIVNDFQKGDIAEGYSVSREKKESFPLTVTSAQKNPTAFYLCASSPTDLGGNTIYFGEGSWLTVV.